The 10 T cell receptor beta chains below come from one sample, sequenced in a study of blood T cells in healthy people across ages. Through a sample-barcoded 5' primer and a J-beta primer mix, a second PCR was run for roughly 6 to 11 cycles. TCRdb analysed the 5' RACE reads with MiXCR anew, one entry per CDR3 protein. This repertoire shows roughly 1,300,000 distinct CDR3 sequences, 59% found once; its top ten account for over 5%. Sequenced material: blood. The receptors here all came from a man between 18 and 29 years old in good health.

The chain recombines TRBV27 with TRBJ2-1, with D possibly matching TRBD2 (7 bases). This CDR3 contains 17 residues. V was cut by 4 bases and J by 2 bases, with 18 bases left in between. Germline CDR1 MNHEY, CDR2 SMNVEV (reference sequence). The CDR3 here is CASSSPGRRGPYNEQFF. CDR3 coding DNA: TGTGCCAGCAGTTCCCCCGGGAGGCGGGGGCCCTACAATGAGCAGTTCTTC.

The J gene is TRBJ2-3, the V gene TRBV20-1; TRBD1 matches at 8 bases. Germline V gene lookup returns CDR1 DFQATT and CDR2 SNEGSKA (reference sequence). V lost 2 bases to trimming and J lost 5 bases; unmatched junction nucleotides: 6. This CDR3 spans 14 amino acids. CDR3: CSARQGALIDTQYF. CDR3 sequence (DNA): TGCAGTGCTAGACAGGGGGCTCTCATAGATACGCAGTATTTT.

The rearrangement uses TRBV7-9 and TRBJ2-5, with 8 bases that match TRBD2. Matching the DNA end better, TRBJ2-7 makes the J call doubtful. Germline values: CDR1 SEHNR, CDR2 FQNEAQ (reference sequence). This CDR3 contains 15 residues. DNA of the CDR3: TGTGCCAGCAGCCAGCGGGGCGGGAGGAGGCACGAGCAGTACTTC. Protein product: CASSQRGGRRHEQYF.

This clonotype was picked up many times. The CDR3 DNA reads TGTGCCAGCAGTTACGGACAGGGTCCCTACAATGAGCAGTTCTTC. Residues: CASSYGQGPYNEQFF. The chain employs TRBV6-2 or TRBV6-3 and TRBJ2-1; 8 bases are shared with TRBD1. The CDR3 consists of 15 residues. With V trimmed by 2 bases and J by 2 bases, 2 bases remained unmatched. Looked up from germline, CDR1 is MNHEY and CDR2 is SVGEGT.

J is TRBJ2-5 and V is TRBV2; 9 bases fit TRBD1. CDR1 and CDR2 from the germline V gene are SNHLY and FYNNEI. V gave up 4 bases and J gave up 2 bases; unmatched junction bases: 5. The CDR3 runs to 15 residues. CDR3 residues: CASSVDRGRQETQYF. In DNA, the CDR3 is TGTGCCAGCAGTGTGGACAGGGGTAGACAAGAGACCCAGTACTTC.

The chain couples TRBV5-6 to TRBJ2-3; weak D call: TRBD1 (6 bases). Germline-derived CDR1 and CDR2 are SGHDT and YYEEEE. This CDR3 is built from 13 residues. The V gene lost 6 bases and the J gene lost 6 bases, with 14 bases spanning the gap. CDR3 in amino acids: CASTQTGTDTQYF. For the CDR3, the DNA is TGTGCCAGCACCCAAACAGGGACGGATACGCAGTATTTT.

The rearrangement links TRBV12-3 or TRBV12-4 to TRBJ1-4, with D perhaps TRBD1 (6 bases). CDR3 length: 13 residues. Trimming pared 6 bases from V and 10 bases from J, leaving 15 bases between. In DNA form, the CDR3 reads TGTGCCAGCAGCACAGGGCTCGGGGTAAAACTGTTTTTT. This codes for CASSTGLGVKLFF.

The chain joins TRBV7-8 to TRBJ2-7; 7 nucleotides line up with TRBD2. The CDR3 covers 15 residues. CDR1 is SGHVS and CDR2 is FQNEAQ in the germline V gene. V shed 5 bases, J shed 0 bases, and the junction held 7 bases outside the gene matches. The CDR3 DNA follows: TGTGCCAGCAGCCTTTCAGCGGGAAGCTCCTACGAGCAGTACTTC. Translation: CASSLSAGSSYEQYF. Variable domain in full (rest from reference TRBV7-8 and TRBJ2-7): GAGVSQSPRYKVAKRGQDVALRCDPISGHVSLFWYQQALGQGPEFLTYFQNEAQLDKSGLPSDRFFAERPEGSVSTLKIQRTQQEDSAVYLCASSLSAGSSYEQYFGPGTRLTVT.

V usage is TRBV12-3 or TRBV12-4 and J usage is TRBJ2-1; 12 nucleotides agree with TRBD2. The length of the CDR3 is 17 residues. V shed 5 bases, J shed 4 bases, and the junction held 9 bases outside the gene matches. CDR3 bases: TGTGCCAGCAGTCAACAGACTAGCGGGAGCGGTTACAATGAGCAGTTCTTC. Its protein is CASSQQTSGSGYNEQFF.

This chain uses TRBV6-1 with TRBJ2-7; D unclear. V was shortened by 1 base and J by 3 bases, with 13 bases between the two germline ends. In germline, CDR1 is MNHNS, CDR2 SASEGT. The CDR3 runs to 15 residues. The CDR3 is CASSEVAGTSYEQYF. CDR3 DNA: TGTGCCAGCAGTGAAGTGGCCGGCACGAGCTACGAGCAGTACTTC.